This T cell receptor (beta chain) stems from a study of CD8+ T cells in alopecia areata. The overall study: Oral tofacitinib (5 to 10 mg twice daily) was administered to treated patients.

CDR3 length: 13 residues. V dropped 7 bases and J dropped 4; count of bases not matched to a gene: 7. Germline CDR1 is SGDLS and CDR2 is YYNGEE. Following RNA extraction, reverse transcription yielded cDNA that acted as the sequencing template. The data were produced by immunoSEQ multiplex PCR, yet TCRdb's version contains in-frame clones alone and is incomplete. The sample consists of roughly 200,000 clones, 40% to 65% of them appearing once. The treatment here: oral pan-JAK inhibitor, 5-10 mg twice daily. The study team obtained lesional scalp punch biopsies and peripheral blood from alopecia areata patients.

The sample in question was CD8+ T cells sorted from blood, obtained at week 24, from a patient treated with tofacitinib. The V and J genes are TRBV9 and TRBJ1-1; TRBD1 agrees at 7 bases. The sequence came from a human donor with alopecia areata. CDR3 DNA sequence: TGTGCCAGCGGTTTAGGGGGCGGCACTGAAGCTTTCTTT. This gives the protein CASGLGGGTEAFF.